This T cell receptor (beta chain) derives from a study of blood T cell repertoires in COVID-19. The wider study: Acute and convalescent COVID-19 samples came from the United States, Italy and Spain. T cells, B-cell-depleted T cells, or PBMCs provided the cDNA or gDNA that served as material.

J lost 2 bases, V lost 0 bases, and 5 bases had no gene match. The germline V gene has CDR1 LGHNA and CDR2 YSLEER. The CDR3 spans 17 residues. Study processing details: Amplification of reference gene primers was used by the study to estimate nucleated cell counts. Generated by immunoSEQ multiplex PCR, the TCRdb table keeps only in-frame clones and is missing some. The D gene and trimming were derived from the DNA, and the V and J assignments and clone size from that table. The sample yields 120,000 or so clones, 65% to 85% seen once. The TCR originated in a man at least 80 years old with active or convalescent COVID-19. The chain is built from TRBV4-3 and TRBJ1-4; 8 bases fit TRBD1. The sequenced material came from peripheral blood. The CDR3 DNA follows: TGCGCCAGCAGCCAAGATGCTCAGGGGGCGACTAATGAAAAACTGTTTTTT. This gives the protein CASSQDAQGATNEKLFF.